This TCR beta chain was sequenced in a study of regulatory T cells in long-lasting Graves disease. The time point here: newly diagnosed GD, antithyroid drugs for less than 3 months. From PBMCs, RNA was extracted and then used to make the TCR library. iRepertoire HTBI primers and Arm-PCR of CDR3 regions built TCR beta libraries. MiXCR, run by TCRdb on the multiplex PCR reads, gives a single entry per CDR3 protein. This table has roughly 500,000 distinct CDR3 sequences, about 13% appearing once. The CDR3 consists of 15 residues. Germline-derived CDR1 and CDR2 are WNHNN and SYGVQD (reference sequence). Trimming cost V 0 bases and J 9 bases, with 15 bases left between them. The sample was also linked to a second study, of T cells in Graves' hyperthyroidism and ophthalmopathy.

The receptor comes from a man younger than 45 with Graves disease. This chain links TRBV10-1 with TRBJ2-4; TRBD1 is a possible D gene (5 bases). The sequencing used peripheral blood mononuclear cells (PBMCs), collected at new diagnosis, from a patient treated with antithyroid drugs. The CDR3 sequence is CASSESWGRGSIQYF. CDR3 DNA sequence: TGCGCCAGCAGTGAGTCGTGGGGCCGAGGTAGCATTCAGTACTTC.